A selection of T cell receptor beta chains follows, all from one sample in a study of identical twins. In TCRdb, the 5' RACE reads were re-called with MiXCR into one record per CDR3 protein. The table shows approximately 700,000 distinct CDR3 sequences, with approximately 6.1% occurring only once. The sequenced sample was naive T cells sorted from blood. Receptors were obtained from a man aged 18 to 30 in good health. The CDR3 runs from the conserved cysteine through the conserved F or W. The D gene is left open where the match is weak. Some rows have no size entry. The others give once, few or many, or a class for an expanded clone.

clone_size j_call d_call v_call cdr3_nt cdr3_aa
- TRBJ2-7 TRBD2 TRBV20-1 TGCAGTGCTAGAGATCTAAGGCTAGCGGGAGGAACTCAGTACTTC CSARDLRLAGGTQYF
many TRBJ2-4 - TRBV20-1 TGCAGTGCTAGAGAGCGGGACATTCAGTACTTC CSARERDIQYF
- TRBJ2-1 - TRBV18 TGTGCCAGCTCGCCGATGTACAATGAGCAGTTCTTC CASSPMYNEQFF
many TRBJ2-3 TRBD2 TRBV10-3 TGTGCCATCAGTTCTAGCGGGTTTCCGGCCGGCACAGATACGCAGTATTTT CAISSSGFPAGTDTQYF
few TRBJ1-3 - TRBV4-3 TGCGCCAGCAGCCAAGATGATCTGGGGCAGGTGGTGAGCTCTGGAAACACCATATATTTT CASSQDDLGQVVSSGNTIYF
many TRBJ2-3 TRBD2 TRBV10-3 TGTGCCATCATGAGGGGGGCGGGAGGTCCAGATACGCAGTATTTT CAIMRGAGGPDTQYF
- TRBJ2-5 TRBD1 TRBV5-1 TGCGCCAGCAGCTCGCCGGGACAGGGGGCGGAGGAGACCCAGTACTTC CASSSPGQGAEETQYF
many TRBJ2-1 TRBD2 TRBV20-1 TGCAGTGCTAGACAAACTAGCGGGAGAGGAAATGAGCAGTTCTTC CSARQTSGRGNEQFF
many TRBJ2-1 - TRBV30 TGTGCCTGGACTAACCGCAATGAGCAGTTCTTC CAWTNRNEQFF
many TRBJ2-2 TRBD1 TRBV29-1 TGCAGCGTGTACAGGGGGATTAACACCGGGGAGCTGTTTTTT CSVYRGINTGELFF
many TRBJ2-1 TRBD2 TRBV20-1 TGCAGTGCTAGAGAGGAGGCAGCGGGACCTTACAATGAGCAGTTCTTC CSAREEAAGPYNEQFF
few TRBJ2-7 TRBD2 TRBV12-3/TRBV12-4 TGTGCCAGCAGTTCTAGCGGGAGCCTCTCCTACGAGCAGTACTTC CASSSSGSLSYEQYF
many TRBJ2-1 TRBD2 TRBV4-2 TGTGCCAGCAGCCAGAGGACTAGCGGGCCCTACAATGAGCAGTTCTTC CASSQRTSGPYNEQFF
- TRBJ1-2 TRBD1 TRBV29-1 TGCAGCGTCACAGGGGGCACCCAGGGTGGCTACACCTTC CSVTGGTQGGYTF
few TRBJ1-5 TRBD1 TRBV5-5 TGTGCCAGCAGCACCACGGGACAGGGAGTGGGCAATCAGCCCCAGCATTTT CASSTTGQGVGNQPQHF
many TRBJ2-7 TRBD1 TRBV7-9 TGTGCCAGCAGCCCTCCGCTGGGACAGGGCCTCTACGAGCAGTACTTC CASSPPLGQGLYEQYF
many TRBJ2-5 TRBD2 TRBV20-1 TGCAGTGCACCCGGACTAGCGGGGAAGACCCAGTACTTC CSAPGLAGKTQYF
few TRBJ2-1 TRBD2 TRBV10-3 TGTGCCATCAGTGAGGCTAGCGGGAGTTATTTGGGTGAGCAGTTCTTC CAISEASGSYLGEQFF
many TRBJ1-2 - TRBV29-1 TGCAGCGTGAAGGGGTATAGGGCTGAGGGCTACACCTTC CSVKGYRAEGYTF
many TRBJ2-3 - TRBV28 TGTGCCAGCAGTATGGACTTGGCGTCGGGCACAGATACGCAGTATTTT CASSMDLASGTDTQYF
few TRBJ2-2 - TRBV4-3 TGCGCCAGCAGCCAAGATAAGTTACAGGCGGCCGGGGAGCTGTTTTTT CASSQDKLQAAGELFF
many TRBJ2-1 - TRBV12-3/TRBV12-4 TGTGCCACCTCGACAGTTAGGGTCGACAATGAGCAGTTCTTC CATSTVRVDNEQFF
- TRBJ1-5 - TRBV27 TGTGCCAGCAGTTCCCAGACCAGGAGCAATCAGCCCCAGCATTTT CASSSQTRSNQPQHF
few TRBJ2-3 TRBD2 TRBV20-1 TGCAGTGCTAGAGGTGGGGGACTAGGCACAGATACGCAGTATTTT CSARGGGLGTDTQYF
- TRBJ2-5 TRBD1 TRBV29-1 TGCAGCGTTGAAGATCCCAGGACAGGGAACGGAGAGACCCAGTACTTC CSVEDPRTGNGETQYF
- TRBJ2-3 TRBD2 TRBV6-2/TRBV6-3 TGTGCCAGCACCCCAGTGGCGGGGGGAGATACGCAGTATTTT CASTPVAGGDTQYF
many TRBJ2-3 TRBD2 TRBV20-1 TGCAGTGCCCACCACCTAGCGGGAGGAACAGATACGCAGTATTTT CSAHHLAGGTDTQYF
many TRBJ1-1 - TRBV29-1 TGCAGCGTTTGGGGGGAAGGGAGCACTGAAGCTTTCTTT CSVWGEGSTEAFF
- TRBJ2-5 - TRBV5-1 TGCGCCAGCAGCTCGCTAGCGAGCACAGTGATGGAGACCCAGTACTTC CASSSLASTVMETQYF
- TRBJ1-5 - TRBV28 TGTGCCAGCAGTTCCCCGGGAGGGGTGACTCAGCCCCAGCATTTT CASSSPGGVTQPQHF
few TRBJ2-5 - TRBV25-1 TGTGCCAGCAGTGAATTACGGGGGACCCAGTACTTC CASSELRGTQYF
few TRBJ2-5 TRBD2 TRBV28 TGTGCCAGCAGTCCCACACTAGCGGGCCTTTTGATTGAGACCCAGTACTTC CASSPTLAGLLIETQYF
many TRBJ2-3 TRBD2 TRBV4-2 TGTGCCAGCAGCCAAGATTCCCTAGCGGGAAGCACAGATACGCAGTATTTT CASSQDSLAGSTDTQYF
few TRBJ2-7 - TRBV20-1 TGCAGTGCCCACGGGACTTGGAGCTCCTACGAGCAGTACTTC CSAHGTWSSYEQYF
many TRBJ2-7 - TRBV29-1 TGCAGCGGGGGGCGAAGCTCCTACGAGCAGTACTTC CSGGRSSYEQYF
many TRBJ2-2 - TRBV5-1 TGCGCCAGCAACATGGGGGGCGTCGGGGAGCTGTTTTTT CASNMGGVGELFF
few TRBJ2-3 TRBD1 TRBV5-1 TGCGCCAGCAGACTACAGGGGCCCAGCACAGATACGCAGTATTTT CASRLQGPSTDTQYF
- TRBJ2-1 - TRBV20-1 TGCAGTGCCGCGGGACCCGGGCCCAATGAGCAGTTCTTC CSAAGPGPNEQFF
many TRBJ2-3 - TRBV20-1 TGCAGTGCTAGACCTCTCCGAACGGGGGATACGCAGTATTTT CSARPLRTGDTQYF
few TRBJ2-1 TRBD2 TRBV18 TGTGCCAGCTCACCACCGAATAGCGGGAGTAATGAGCAGTTCTTC CASSPPNSGSNEQFF
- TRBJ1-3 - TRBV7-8 TGTGCCAGCAGCATGAGGACAGCCTCTGGAAACACCATATATTTT CASSMRTASGNTIYF
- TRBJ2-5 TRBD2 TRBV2 TGTGCCAGCACCGAGACTAGCTTGGGGACCCAGTACTTC CASTETSLGTQYF
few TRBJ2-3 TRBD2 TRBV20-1 TGCAGTGCTTCCCTAGCGGGAGTTCAGGATACGCAGTATTTT CSASLAGVQDTQYF
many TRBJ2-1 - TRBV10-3 TGTGCCATCAGTGCGGGACTCGGATACAATGAGCAGTTCTTC CAISAGLGYNEQFF
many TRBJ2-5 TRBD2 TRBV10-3 TGTGCCATCAGTGAGCGACCACGGGGACTAGCGGGAGCGGGGGAGACCCAGTACTTC CAISERPRGLAGAGETQYF
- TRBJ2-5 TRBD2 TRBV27 TGTGCCAGCAGACCTTGGGGGGGCCAAGAGACCCAGTACTTC CASRPWGGQETQYF
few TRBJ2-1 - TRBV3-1 TGTGCCAGCAGCCAAGTTCGCCCAAACAATGAGCAGTTCTTC CASSQVRPNNEQFF
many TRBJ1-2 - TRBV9 TGTGCCAGCAGAAAGATGGACAAAGGCTACACCTTC CASRKMDKGYTF
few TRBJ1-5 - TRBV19 TGTGCCAGTAGTATTGTGGCCCAGGGACAGCCCCAGCATTTT CASSIVAQGQPQHF
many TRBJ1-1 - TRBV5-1 TGCGCCAGCAGCTTGACGGAGGGGAACACTGAAGCTTTCTTT CASSLTEGNTEAFF
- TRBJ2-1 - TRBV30 TGTGCCTGGAGTGCTAGCCCGAGCTCCTACAATGAGCAGTTCTTC CAWSASPSSYNEQFF
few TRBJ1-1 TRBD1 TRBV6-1 TGTGCCAGCAACAGAGGACAGGGATGGACTGAAGCTTTCTTT CASNRGQGWTEAFF
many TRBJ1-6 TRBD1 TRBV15 TGTGCCACCAGCAGAGAACCAGGGGGGGATTCACCCCTCCACTTT CATSREPGGDSPLHF
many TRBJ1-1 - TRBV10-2 TGCGCCAGCAGTGATGTTAGGGGGATGAACACTGAAGCTTTCTTT CASSDVRGMNTEAFF
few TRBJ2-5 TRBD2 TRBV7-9 TGTGCCAGCAGCTTATATGGGACTAGCGGGGAAGAGACCCAGTACTTC CASSLYGTSGEETQYF